The entry that follows covers one T cell receptor (beta chain) sequence. Its antigen remains unidentified. Whenever a sample was processed, at least 7 million PBMCs were isolated. The CDR3 spans 12 residues. V gave up 6 bases and J gave up 5 bases, with 10 bases separating them. Combining a sample-barcoded 5' primer with a J-beta primer mix, a second PCR ran for 7 to 11 cycles. TCRdb called the 5' RACE reads again in MiXCR, with one record for every CDR3 protein. The sample records about 780,000 distinct CDR3 sequences, 20% to 30% being singletons. This sample stems from a study of blood T cells in healthy people across ages. Whole-study results and caveats: Higher diversity and more naive CD4+ cells were features of long-lived donors, compared to aged donors.

The same data also went into a second study, on T cells of mothers and their children. That paper adds: Barcodes for each sample and 2-4 random nucleotides were added by the M1S primer used in the second PCR.

The sequenced material came from blood. The receptor comes from a boy between 10 and 17 years old in good health. This chain joins TRBV12-3 or TRBV12-4 and TRBJ1-2; D not certain. CDR3 in DNA: TGTGCCAGCAGGAGGGTTGAGTATGGCTACACCTTC. Translating gives CASRRVEYGYTF.